This TCR beta chain was observed in a study of blood T cell repertoires in COVID-19. This table comes from immunoSEQ multiplex PCR, and its TCRdb copy is limited to in-frame clones, with some not included. The repertoire holds hundreds of thousands of clones, with approximately 87% as singletons. The J segment lost 5 bases and the V segment lost 0 bases, leaving 5 bases of the junction unmatched. Germline CDR1 reads SGHRS; CDR2 reads YFSETQ. CDR3 length equals 16 residues. This sequence joins TRBV5-1 and TRBJ2-5; 12 bases align to TRBD2. The sequencing input was PBMCs or T cells enriched from blood (not recorded which). This receptor was identified in a woman aged 50 to 60 who had recovered from COVID-19. CDR3 region: CASSLAPSGGAETQYF. CDR3 coding DNA: TGCGCCAGCAGCTTGGCTCCTAGCGGGGGGGCGGAGACCCAGTACTTC.